The clone carrying this T cell receptor (beta chain) was seen only a few times. The antigen is undetermined. This sample stems from a study of cytomegalovirus exposure and HLA in healthy donors. Overall study results and limits: For TCR beta chains, V- and J-gene trimming was later linked to a missense DCLRE1C variant. Productive rates of about 90% or about 30% were seen for most TCR beta V segments in an earlier analysis. For most TCR sequences rarity was the rule, although some public TCRs occurred in many donors.

Amplification used 60 Vbeta primers and 13 Jbeta primers. TCRdb keeps only in-frame clones here, not all; method: immunoSEQ multiplex PCR. The profile covers 220,000 or so clones, with 82% appearing a single time and 2.5% to 3% taken by the ten largest. The germline gives CDR1 MDHEN, CDR2 SYDVKM. This CDR3 spans 17 amino acids. Trimming cost V 2 bases and J 3 bases; bases outside gene matches: 6. Sequencing was carried out using PBMCs. The origin of this receptor is a woman aged 40 to 55 in good health and CMV-seronegative. This chain connects TRBV28 to TRBJ2-5; 13 bases fit TRBD2. The CDR3 protein is CASSLTSGRASKETQYF. Here the CDR3 DNA reads TGTGCCAGCAGTTTAACTAGCGGGAGGGCCTCAAAAGAGACCCAGTACTTC.